This T cell receptor beta chain was observed in a study of blood T cell repertoires in COVID-19. Turning to the study itself: Italy, Spain and the United States were the sources of the convalescent and acute COVID-19 samples. T cells, B-cell-depleted T cells, or PBMCs supplied cDNA or gDNA.

Original methodology: The authors estimated nucleated cell counts from reference gene primer amplification. Generated by immunoSEQ multiplex PCR, the TCRdb table keeps only in-frame clones and is missing some. V, J and clone size are those of that table, while D and trimming were read from the DNA. The data show approximately 40,000 clones, with approximately 90% seen just once and approximately 4% held by the top ten. The sample holds one count of this clone. Seattle's enrolled individuals joined amid active infection and were then monitored longitudinally. This CDR3 has 14 amino acids. Germline CDR1 is SGHDT and CDR2 is YYEEEE. J lost 8 bases, V lost 2 bases, and 8 bases had no gene match.

Sequenced input: peripheral blood. The TCR comes from a man aged 40-49 years with COVID-19, enrolled during active disease. The chain couples TRBV5-6 to TRBJ1-2, with 8 positions matching TRBD1. In nucleotides, the CDR3 is TGTGCCAGCAGCTTTGACAGGGGTTCAGGGGGCTACACCTTC. Its protein is CASSFDRGSGGYTF.